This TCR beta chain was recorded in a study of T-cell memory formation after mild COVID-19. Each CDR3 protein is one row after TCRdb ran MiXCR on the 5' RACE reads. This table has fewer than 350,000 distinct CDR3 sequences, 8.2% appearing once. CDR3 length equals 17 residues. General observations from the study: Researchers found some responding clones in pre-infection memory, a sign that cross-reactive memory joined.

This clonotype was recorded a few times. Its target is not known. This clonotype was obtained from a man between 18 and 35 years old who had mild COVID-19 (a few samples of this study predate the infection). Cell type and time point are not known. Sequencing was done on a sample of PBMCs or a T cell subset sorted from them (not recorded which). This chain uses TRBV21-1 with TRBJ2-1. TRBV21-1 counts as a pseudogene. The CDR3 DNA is TGTGCCAGCAGCAATAGGCAGGAGCCCATCTCCTACAATGAGCAGTTCTTC. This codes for CASSNRQEPISYNEQFF.